Given below is one TCR beta chain in context. The antigen remains unidentified. These data belong to a study of cytomegalovirus exposure and HLA in healthy donors. Findings and caveats of the study: For most subjects, TCR beta sequences were reported to predict HLA-A and HLA-B alleles with accuracy. It is likely that the observed cluster of highly shared sequence variants was a sequencing artifact. The authors confirmed in vitro that three CMV-associated chains were specific for CMV antigens.

Everyone who donated was a healthy bone marrow donor. Germline V gives CDR1 MNHEY, CDR2 SMNVEV (reference sequence). This CDR3 contains 14 residues. Unmatched junction bases numbered 5, after V lost 9 bases and J lost 4 bases. A multiplex PCR was run with 60 Vbeta primers and 13 Jbeta primers. The method was immunoSEQ multiplex PCR; TCRdb's version includes in-frame clones alone and lacks a portion of them. The sample data list 150,000 or so clones. The J gene is TRBJ2-7, the V gene TRBV27, with TRBD2 matching 14 bases. Sample: PBMCs. The TCR originated in a woman in her fifties or sixties in good health and CMV-seronegative. The CDR3 here is CASWGLAGVYEQYF. CDR3 DNA sequence: TGTGCCAGTTGGGGACTAGCGGGGGTTTACGAGCAGTACTTC.